The present T cell receptor (beta chain) was sequenced within a study of T cell repertoires in cytomegalovirus infection. For the study at large: Public TCR beta signatures were indicative of both CMV infection and a matching HLA type.

The V and J ends lost 4 bases and 8 bases, in that order; junction bases with no gene match: 5. The CDR3 covers 15 residues. Each CDR3 protein gets one entry after TCRdb re-called the reads with MiXCR. Of some 350,000 distinct CDR3 sequences listed, roughly 34% were seen once; the top ten hold roughly 13%. This clonotype was recorded many times. Antigen specificity is unknown. The sequence was obtained from a human donor in good health (CMV status not recorded). Some clones in this sample may be carry-over from other donors' samples. The sequenced sample was cultured PBMCs, obtained from culture after CMV antigen stimulation. V is TRBV12-3 or TRBV12-4 and J is TRBJ2-1, with 13 bases aligning to TRBD2. DNA of the CDR3: TGTGCCAGCAGTTGGGGACTAGCGGGAATTGATGAGCAGTTCTTC. Translation: CASSWGLAGIDEQFF.